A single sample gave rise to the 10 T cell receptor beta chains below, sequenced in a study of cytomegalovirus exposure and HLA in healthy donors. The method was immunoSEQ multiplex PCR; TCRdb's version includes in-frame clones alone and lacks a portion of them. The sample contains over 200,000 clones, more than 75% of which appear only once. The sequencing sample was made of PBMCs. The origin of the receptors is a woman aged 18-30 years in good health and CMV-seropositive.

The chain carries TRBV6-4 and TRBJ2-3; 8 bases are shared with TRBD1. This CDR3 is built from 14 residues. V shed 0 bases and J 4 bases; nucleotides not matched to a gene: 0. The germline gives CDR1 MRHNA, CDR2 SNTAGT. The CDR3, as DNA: TGTGCCAGCAGTGACTCACAGGGGGCAGATACGCAGTATTTT. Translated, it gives CASSDSQGADTQYF.

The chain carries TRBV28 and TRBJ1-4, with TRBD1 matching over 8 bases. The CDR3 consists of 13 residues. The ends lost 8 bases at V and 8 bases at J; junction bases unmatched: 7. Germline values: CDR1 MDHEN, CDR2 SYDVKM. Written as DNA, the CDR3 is TGTGCCAGCCAGGGGGCCGTCGGGGAAAAACTGTTTTTT. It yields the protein CASQGAVGEKLFF.

The CDR3 reads CATSRAITSGRGDEQFF. Here the CDR3 DNA reads TGTGCCACCAGCAGAGCCATTACTAGCGGGAGGGGGGATGAGCAGTTCTTC. This chain uses TRBV15 with TRBJ2-1; 13 nucleotides match TRBD2. This CDR3 has 17 amino acids. CDR1 is LNHNV and CDR2 is YYDKDF in the germline V gene (reference sequence). V lost 1 base, J lost 8 bases, and 8 bases stayed unmatched.

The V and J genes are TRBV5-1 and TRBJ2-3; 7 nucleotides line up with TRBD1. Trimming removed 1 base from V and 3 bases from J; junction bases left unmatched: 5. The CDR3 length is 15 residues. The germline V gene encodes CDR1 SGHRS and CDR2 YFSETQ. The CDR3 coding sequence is TGCGCCAGCAGCTTGCAGGGGGAAGGGACAGATACGCAGTATTTT. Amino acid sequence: CASSLQGEGTDTQYF.

This chain's CDR3 is CASRGDRANQPQHF. CDR3 sequence (DNA): TGTGCCAGCAGAGGGGACAGGGCAAATCAGCCCCAGCATTTT. This chain joins TRBV2 and TRBJ1-5, with 9 bases fitting TRBD1. V gave up 6 bases and J gave up 4 bases; unmatched junction bases: 4. Germline assignment: CDR1 SNHLY and CDR2 FYNNEI. CDR3 length: 14 amino acids.

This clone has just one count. CDR3 nucleotides: TGTGCCAGCATTTTAGCCGGCTCCTACAATGAGCAGTTCTTC. Translation gives CASILAGSYNEQFF. The chain uses TRBV7-2 and TRBJ2-1, with unresolved D. Germline V gene sequence: CDR1 SGHTA, CDR2 FQGNSA. V was clipped by 7 bases and J by 0 bases, with 10 bases between them. The CDR3 contains 14 residues.

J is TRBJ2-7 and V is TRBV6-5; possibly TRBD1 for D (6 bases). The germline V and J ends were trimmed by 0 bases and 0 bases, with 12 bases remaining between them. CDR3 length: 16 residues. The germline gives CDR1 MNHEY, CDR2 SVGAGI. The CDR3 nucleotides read TGTGCCAGCAGTTACTCGGGACACCGGAGCTCCTACGAGCAGTACTTC. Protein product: CASSYSGHRSSYEQYF.

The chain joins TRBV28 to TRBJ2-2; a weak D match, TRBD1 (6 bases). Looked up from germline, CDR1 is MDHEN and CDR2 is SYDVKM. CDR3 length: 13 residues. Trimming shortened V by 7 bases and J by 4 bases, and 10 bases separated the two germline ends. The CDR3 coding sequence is TGTGCCAGCATCCGCAGGGGCACCGGGGAGCTGTTTTTT. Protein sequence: CASIRRGTGELFF.

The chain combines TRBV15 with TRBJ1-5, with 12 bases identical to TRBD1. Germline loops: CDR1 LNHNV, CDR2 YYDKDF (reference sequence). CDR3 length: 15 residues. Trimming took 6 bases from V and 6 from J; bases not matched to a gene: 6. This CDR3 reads CATRRDRGLGQPQHF. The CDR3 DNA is TGTGCCACCAGGAGGGACAGGGGGCTTGGTCAGCCCCAGCATTTT.

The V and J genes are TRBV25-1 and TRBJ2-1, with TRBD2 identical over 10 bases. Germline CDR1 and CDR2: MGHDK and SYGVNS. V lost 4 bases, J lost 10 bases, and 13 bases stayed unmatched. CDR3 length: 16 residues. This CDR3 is CASSARAGGPVGEQFF. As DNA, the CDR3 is TGTGCCAGCAGTGCGAGAGCGGGAGGGCCCGTGGGCGAGCAGTTCTTC.